A selection of T cell receptor beta chains follows, all from one sample in a study of T cells in Graves' hyperthyroidism and ophthalmopathy. TCRdb re-analysed the multiplex PCR reads in MiXCR, keeping a single row per CDR3 protein. Here the sample spans roughly 740,000 distinct CDR3 sequences, roughly 17% being singletons. Material for sequencing was blood. Source of these receptors: a man aged 18-30 years with Graves' hyperthyroidism. CDR3s include the opening cysteine and the closing phenylalanine or tryptophan. Each record gives: V gene, J gene, clone size, D gene, CDR3 protein, CDR3 DNA. The D gene is left open where the match is weak. Clone sizes are given selectively: once, few, many, or a class where the clone is expanded.

v_call: TRBV27; j_call: TRBJ2-7; clone_size: few; d_call: TRBD1; cdr3_aa: CASSPNRDRGIGQYF; cdr3_nt: TGTGCCAGCAGTCCCAACAGGGACAGGGGCATCGGGCAGTACTTC
v_call: TRBV11-2; j_call: TRBJ2-5; clone_size: many; d_call: TRBD2; cdr3_aa: CASSLVASGRWLETQYF; cdr3_nt: TGTGCCAGCAGCTTAGTCGCTAGCGGGAGGTGGTTAGAGACCCAGTACTTC
v_call: TRBV15; j_call: TRBJ1-5; clone_size: NA; d_call: NA; cdr3_aa: CATSQGTSNQPQHF; cdr3_nt: TGTGCCACCAGCCAAGGAACTAGCAATCAGCCCCAGCATTTT
v_call: TRBV5-1; j_call: TRBJ2-4; clone_size: NA; d_call: NA; cdr3_aa: CASSLLPGIQYF; cdr3_nt: TGCGCCAGCAGCTTGCTACCGGGCATTCAGTACTTC
v_call: TRBV20-1; j_call: TRBJ1-6; clone_size: NA; d_call: NA; cdr3_aa: CSARDSGSSYNSPLHF; cdr3_nt: TGCAGTGCTAGAGATTCTGGGAGCTCCTATAATTCACCCCTCCACTTT
v_call: TRBV11-3; j_call: TRBJ2-2; clone_size: few; d_call: NA; cdr3_aa: CASSEQYTGELFF; cdr3_nt: TGTGCCAGCAGCGAACAATACACCGGGGAGCTGTTTTTT
v_call: TRBV28; j_call: TRBJ1-5; clone_size: many; d_call: NA; cdr3_aa: CASSPGTASQHF; cdr3_nt: TGTGCCAGCAGCCCCGGGACGGCCTCGCAGCATTTT
v_call: TRBV9; j_call: TRBJ2-2; clone_size: NA; d_call: TRBD1; cdr3_aa: CASSPGGLGTGELFF; cdr3_nt: TGTGCCAGCAGTCCAGGGGGCTTGGGCACCGGGGAGCTGTTTTTT
v_call: TRBV20-1; j_call: TRBJ2-3; clone_size: NA; d_call: NA; cdr3_aa: CSARDGREAQYF; cdr3_nt: TGCAGTGCTAGAGATGGGCGAGAGGCGCAGTATTTT
v_call: TRBV27; j_call: TRBJ2-7; clone_size: NA; d_call: TRBD1; cdr3_aa: CASSPGWTGGYEQYF; cdr3_nt: TGTGCCAGCTCCCCCGGCTGGACAGGGGGCTACGAGCAGTACTTC
v_call: TRBV27; j_call: TRBJ2-2; clone_size: NA; d_call: TRBD2; cdr3_aa: CASSLGTSLTGELFF; cdr3_nt: TGTGCCAGCAGTTTAGGGACTAGCTTAACCGGGGAGCTGTTTTTT
v_call: TRBV6-1; j_call: TRBJ2-7; clone_size: NA; d_call: TRBD1; cdr3_aa: CASSHAAGGEQYF; cdr3_nt: TGTGCCAGCAGTCACGCCGCAGGGGGCGAGCAGTACTTC
v_call: TRBV20-1; j_call: TRBJ1-4; clone_size: NA; d_call: NA; cdr3_aa: CSARLQGHNEKLFF; cdr3_nt: TGCAGTGCTAGACTTCAGGGGCATAATGAAAAACTGTTTTTT
v_call: TRBV20-1; j_call: TRBJ1-5; clone_size: few; d_call: NA; cdr3_aa: CSARDRLGPSQPQHF; cdr3_nt: TGCAGTGCTAGAGATCGCCTGGGCCCTAGTCAGCCCCAGCATTTT
v_call: TRBV29-1; j_call: TRBJ2-7; clone_size: few; d_call: NA; cdr3_aa: CSVETGNEQYF; cdr3_nt: TGCAGCGTTGAAACGGGGAACGAGCAGTACTTC
v_call: TRBV7-2; j_call: TRBJ1-1; clone_size: NA; d_call: NA; cdr3_aa: CASGASTVNTEAFF; cdr3_nt: TGTGCCAGCGGAGCGTCGACGGTAAACACTGAAGCTTTCTTT
v_call: TRBV11-2; j_call: TRBJ2-7; clone_size: many; d_call: NA; cdr3_aa: CASSLDKLGRGASYEQYF; cdr3_nt: TGTGCCAGCAGCTTAGATAAACTAGGCAGGGGGGCCTCCTACGAGCAGTACTTC
v_call: TRBV24-1; j_call: TRBJ1-2; clone_size: many; d_call: NA; cdr3_aa: CATSDTRVDGYTF; cdr3_nt: TGTGCCACCAGTGATACCAGGGTTGATGGCTACACCTTC
v_call: TRBV12-3/TRBV12-4; j_call: TRBJ2-7; clone_size: NA; d_call: TRBD1; cdr3_aa: CASRVQGNEQYF; cdr3_nt: TGTGCCAGCAGGGTACAGGGGAACGAGCAGTACTTC
v_call: TRBV19; j_call: TRBJ1-1; clone_size: few; d_call: NA; cdr3_aa: CASSMVAMNTEAFF; cdr3_nt: TGTGCCAGTAGTATGGTGGCTATGAACACTGAAGCTTTCTTT
v_call: TRBV15; j_call: TRBJ2-1; clone_size: many; d_call: NA; cdr3_aa: CATSRDLDDSNNEQFF; cdr3_nt: TGTGCCACCAGCAGAGATCTAGACGATTCTAACAATGAGCAGTTCTTC
v_call: TRBV11-3; j_call: TRBJ2-7; clone_size: few; d_call: TRBD1; cdr3_aa: CASSPNTRQGAAYEQYF; cdr3_nt: TGTGCCAGCAGCCCAAACACACGACAGGGGGCCGCCTACGAGCAGTACTTC
v_call: TRBV5-1; j_call: TRBJ1-1; clone_size: NA; d_call: NA; cdr3_aa: CASSLAQRTEAFF; cdr3_nt: TGCGCCAGCAGCTTGGCCCAGAGGACTGAAGCTTTCTTT
v_call: TRBV2; j_call: TRBJ2-5; clone_size: many; d_call: TRBD2; cdr3_aa: CASSELGLAGEAVWSSRETQYF; cdr3_nt: TGTGCCAGCAGTGAATTGGGACTAGCGGGAGAGGCGGTATGGTCCTCTCGGGAGACCCAGTACTTC
v_call: TRBV19; j_call: TRBJ2-1; clone_size: NA; d_call: TRBD2; cdr3_aa: CASSISGSNEQFF; cdr3_nt: TGTGCCAGTAGTATAAGCGGGAGCAATGAGCAGTTCTTC
v_call: TRBV28; j_call: TRBJ1-2; clone_size: NA; d_call: NA; cdr3_aa: CASGILGGYTF; cdr3_nt: TGTGCCAGCGGAATCCTGGGGGGCTACACCTTC
v_call: TRBV28; j_call: TRBJ2-7; clone_size: few; d_call: NA; cdr3_aa: CASAQREQYF; cdr3_nt: TGTGCCAGCGCCCAGCGGGAGCAGTACTTC
v_call: TRBV28; j_call: TRBJ2-4; clone_size: few; d_call: NA; cdr3_aa: CASSFRSKNIQYF; cdr3_nt: TGTGCCAGCAGTTTCAGGAGCAAAAACATTCAGTACTTC
v_call: TRBV9; j_call: TRBJ2-7; clone_size: NA; d_call: NA; cdr3_aa: CASSVDQGEQYF; cdr3_nt: TGTGCCAGCAGCGTAGATCAGGGCGAGCAGTACTTC
v_call: TRBV6-1; j_call: TRBJ1-2; clone_size: many; d_call: NA; cdr3_aa: CASSFAGKDYGYTF; cdr3_nt: TGTGCCAGCAGTTTCGCGGGTAAAGACTATGGCTACACCTTC
v_call: TRBV14; j_call: TRBJ2-7; clone_size: NA; d_call: NA; cdr3_aa: CASSQLGVEQYF; cdr3_nt: TGTGCCAGCAGCCAACTAGGGGTCGAGCAGTACTTC
v_call: TRBV15; j_call: TRBJ2-4; clone_size: NA; d_call: NA; cdr3_aa: CATSPTGRNRDIQYF; cdr3_nt: TGTGCCACCAGCCCTACCGGGAGAAACAGGGACATTCAGTACTTC
v_call: TRBV6-1; j_call: TRBJ2-1; clone_size: few; d_call: TRBD2; cdr3_aa: CASSLGLDLREQFF; cdr3_nt: TGTGCCAGCAGTTTGGGACTAGACCTCCGTGAGCAGTTCTTC
v_call: TRBV13; j_call: TRBJ2-7; clone_size: many; d_call: NA; cdr3_aa: CASSLEGVGEYEQYF; cdr3_nt: TGTGCCAGCAGCTTGGAGGGAGTAGGAGAGTACGAGCAGTACTTC
v_call: TRBV10-3; j_call: TRBJ2-7; clone_size: few; d_call: NA; cdr3_aa: CAIRGSLYEQYF; cdr3_nt: TGTGCCATCAGAGGCAGCCTCTACGAGCAGTACTTC
v_call: TRBV5-5; j_call: TRBJ2-7; clone_size: many; d_call: TRBD1; cdr3_aa: CASSLEAGGPYEQYF; cdr3_nt: TGTGCCAGCAGCTTGGAGGCAGGGGGCCCCTACGAGCAGTACTTC
v_call: TRBV11-1; j_call: TRBJ2-3; clone_size: few; d_call: NA; cdr3_aa: CASSSLDRADTQYF; cdr3_nt: TGTGCCAGCAGCTCCCTTGATCGCGCAGATACGCAGTATTTT
v_call: TRBV28; j_call: TRBJ2-1; clone_size: many; d_call: TRBD2; cdr3_aa: CASSVLAVVGGDEQFF; cdr3_nt: TGTGCCAGCAGTGTGCTAGCGGTAGTGGGAGGGGATGAGCAGTTCTTC
v_call: TRBV2; j_call: TRBJ2-1; clone_size: many; d_call: TRBD2; cdr3_aa: CASSLTSGSRYNEQFF; cdr3_nt: TGTGCCAGCAGTCTGACTAGCGGGAGTAGGTACAATGAGCAGTTCTTC
v_call: TRBV5-1; j_call: TRBJ1-1; clone_size: many; d_call: NA; cdr3_aa: CASSPWGGTEAFF; cdr3_nt: TGCGCCAGCAGCCCCTGGGGGGGCACTGAAGCTTTCTTT
v_call: TRBV15; j_call: TRBJ2-7; clone_size: NA; d_call: NA; cdr3_aa: CATSRIQGHEQYF; cdr3_nt: TGTGCCACCAGCAGAATACAGGGCCACGAGCAGTACTTC
v_call: TRBV11-2; j_call: TRBJ2-2; clone_size: NA; d_call: TRBD1; cdr3_aa: CASSQLTGDGELFF; cdr3_nt: TGTGCCAGCAGCCAACTTACAGGGGACGGGGAGCTGTTTTTT
v_call: TRBV2; j_call: TRBJ1-1; clone_size: many; d_call: NA; cdr3_aa: CASSRDGNTEAFF; cdr3_nt: TGTGCCAGCAGTCGCGACGGGAACACTGAAGCTTTCTTT
v_call: TRBV2; j_call: TRBJ2-1; clone_size: NA; d_call: NA; cdr3_aa: CASSPPGPGPNEQFF; cdr3_nt: TGTGCCAGCAGTCCTCCGGGACCCGGTCCCAATGAGCAGTTCTTC
v_call: TRBV2; j_call: TRBJ1-2; clone_size: many; d_call: TRBD1; cdr3_aa: CASRRQGDGYTF; cdr3_nt: TGTGCCAGCAGGAGACAGGGAGATGGCTACACCTTC
v_call: TRBV2; j_call: TRBJ2-1; clone_size: many; d_call: NA; cdr3_aa: CASSDGGGEQFF; cdr3_nt: TGTGCCAGCAGTGATGGAGGGGGTGAGCAGTTCTTC
v_call: TRBV27; j_call: TRBJ2-1; clone_size: NA; d_call: NA; cdr3_aa: CASSLFREGEQFF; cdr3_nt: TGTGCCAGCAGTTTATTCAGAGAAGGTGAGCAGTTCTTC
v_call: TRBV6-2/TRBV6-3; j_call: TRBJ2-7; clone_size: many; d_call: NA; cdr3_aa: CASSYGVTEQYF; cdr3_nt: TGTGCCAGCAGTTACGGAGTAACCGAGCAGTACTTC
v_call: TRBV4-3; j_call: TRBJ2-4; clone_size: few; d_call: NA; cdr3_aa: CASSQEYVVRPGVAKNIQYF; cdr3_nt: TGCGCCAGCAGCCAAGAGTATGTTGTTAGGCCAGGGGTAGCCAAAAACATTCAGTACTTC
v_call: TRBV20-1; j_call: TRBJ1-1; clone_size: NA; d_call: NA; cdr3_aa: CSARRRNTEAFF; cdr3_nt: TGCAGTGCTAGAAGGCGGAACACTGAAGCTTTCTTT
v_call: TRBV15; j_call: TRBJ2-6; clone_size: NA; d_call: NA; cdr3_aa: CATGVGVSGANVLTF; cdr3_nt: TGTGCCACCGGGGTCGGGGTCTCTGGGGCCAACGTCCTGACTTTC
v_call: TRBV28; j_call: TRBJ1-1; clone_size: many; d_call: NA; cdr3_aa: CASMENTEAFF; cdr3_nt: TGTGCCAGCATGGAGAACACTGAAGCTTTCTTT
v_call: TRBV11-3; j_call: TRBJ1-1; clone_size: many; d_call: TRBD1; cdr3_aa: CASSFRQGYTEAFF; cdr3_nt: TGTGCCAGCAGCTTTCGACAGGGCTACACTGAAGCTTTCTTT
v_call: TRBV20-1; j_call: TRBJ2-3; clone_size: few; d_call: TRBD2; cdr3_aa: CSAPQAGGTTDTQYF; cdr3_nt: TGCAGTGCTCCCCAAGCGGGAGGTACCACAGATACGCAGTATTTT